This is a list of T cell receptor beta chains from one sample in a study of OX40 agonist ivuxolimab in advanced cancers. Assay: immunoSEQ multiplex PCR; the TCRdb copy retains only in-frame clones and omits some. This table has around 110,000 clones, 75% to 95% appearing once. Sequences were derived from CD4+ or CD8+ T cells sorted from blood, sampled in a trial of the OX40 agonist ivuxolimab. These receptors were obtained from an adult with an advanced solid tumor such as melanoma, head and neck, liver or kidney cancer. CDR3s include the opening cysteine and the closing phenylalanine or tryptophan. Each record gives: CDR3 length, J gene, D gene, V gene, clone size, CDR3 DNA, CDR3 protein. A D gene is named only where the DNA matches it firmly. Clone size appears in some rows only: once, few, many, or a class for an expanded clone.

CDR3 length: 14
J gene: TRBJ2-7
D gene: .
V gene: TRBV7-9
clone size: .
CDR3 DNA: TGTGCCAGCAGCTTCTCGGGCAGCTCCTACGAGCAGTACTTC
CDR3 protein: CASSFSGSSYEQYF

CDR3 length: 20
J gene: TRBJ2-5
D gene: TRBD2
V gene: TRBV28
clone size: .
CDR3 DNA: TGTGCCAGCAGTCCGGGACAGGGTATCCTAGCGGGAGGTGCGTTGGAGACCCAGTACTTC
CDR3 protein: CASSPGQGILAGGALETQYF

CDR3 length: 15
J gene: TRBJ1-2
D gene: .
V gene: TRBV27
clone size: .
CDR3 DNA: TGTGCCAGCAGTTTAAAACCCCCCGGACTAGTAGGCTACACCTTC
CDR3 protein: CASSLKPPGLVGYTF

CDR3 length: 19
J gene: TRBJ1-1
D gene: .
V gene: TRBV7-3
clone size: .
CDR3 DNA: TGTGCCAGCAGCTTAAATCCCCAGGGGCCCGCGGGGGTGTGGACTGAAGCTTTCTTT
CDR3 protein: CASSLNPQGPAGVWTEAFF

CDR3 length: 16
J gene: TRBJ2-1
D gene: TRBD2
V gene: TRBV7-3
clone size: .
CDR3 DNA: TGTGCCAGCAGCATGTGGGGCGGGAGCTCCTACAATGAGCAGTTCTTC
CDR3 protein: CASSMWGGSSYNEQFF

CDR3 length: 14
J gene: TRBJ1-2
D gene: TRBD1
V gene: TRBV7-8
clone size: .
CDR3 DNA: TGTGCCAGCAGCTTGGGGCAGGGGGCGGAAGGCTACACCTTC
CDR3 protein: CASSLGQGAEGYTF

CDR3 length: 14
J gene: TRBJ2-5
D gene: .
V gene: TRBV5-4
clone size: .
CDR3 DNA: TGTGCCAGCAGCTTAACGTCGTCTACAGAGACCCAGTACTTC
CDR3 protein: CASSLTSSTETQYF

CDR3 length: 16
J gene: TRBJ2-5
D gene: TRBD1
V gene: TRBV9
clone size: .
CDR3 DNA: TGTGCCAGCAGCCCCGGGGGGACAGGGGGCGGGGAGACCCAGTACTTC
CDR3 protein: CASSPGGTGGGETQYF

CDR3 length: 12
J gene: TRBJ1-1
D gene: .
V gene: TRBV30
clone size: few
CDR3 DNA: TGTGCCTGGAGGGAAGGCGACACTGAAGCTTTCTTT
CDR3 protein: CAWREGDTEAFF

CDR3 length: 16
J gene: TRBJ2-1
D gene: TRBD1
V gene: TRBV5-8
clone size: .
CDR3 DNA: TGTGCCAGCAGCTTGGCGACAGGGGCCACCTACAATGAGCAGTTCTTC
CDR3 protein: CASSLATGATYNEQFF

CDR3 length: 13
J gene: TRBJ1-1
D gene: .
V gene: TRBV7-2
clone size: .
CDR3 DNA: TGTGCCAGCAGCTTCAGGGATCCCACTGAAGCTTTCTTT
CDR3 protein: CASSFRDPTEAFF

CDR3 length: 13
J gene: TRBJ1-1
D gene: TRBD1
V gene: TRBV2
clone size: .
CDR3 DNA: TGTGCCAGCATCCTGACAGGGGGCTCTGAAGCTTTCTTT
CDR3 protein: CASILTGGSEAFF

CDR3 length: 13
J gene: TRBJ2-5
D gene: .
V gene: TRBV5-4
clone size: .
CDR3 DNA: TGTGCCAGCAGGGGTGGACAGCAAGAGACCCAGTACTTC
CDR3 protein: CASRGGQQETQYF

CDR3 length: 11
J gene: TRBJ2-5
D gene: .
V gene: TRBV2
clone size: once
CDR3 DNA: TGTGCCAGCAGTGAAAGGGAGACCCAGTACTTC
CDR3 protein: CASSERETQYF

CDR3 length: 16
J gene: TRBJ2-1
D gene: TRBD2
V gene: TRBV5-1
clone size: .
CDR3 DNA: TGCGCCAGCAGCTTGGTATCGGCTAGCGGGAAGGATGAGCAGTTCTTC
CDR3 protein: CASSLVSASGKDEQFF

CDR3 length: 16
J gene: TRBJ2-5
D gene: TRBD2
V gene: TRBV2
clone size: .
CDR3 DNA: TGTGCCAGCAGTGATAGGATAGCGGGAGGCAGGGAGACCCAGTACTTC
CDR3 protein: CASSDRIAGGRETQYF

CDR3 length: 17
J gene: TRBJ2-3
D gene: TRBD2
V gene: TRBV19
clone size: .
CDR3 DNA: TGTGCCAGTAGTATGAACCCGAGACTAGCTAGCACAGATACGCAGTATTTT
CDR3 protein: CASSMNPRLASTDTQYF

CDR3 length: 15
J gene: TRBJ2-1
D gene: TRBD2
V gene: TRBV11-2
clone size: .
CDR3 DNA: TGTGCCAGCAGCTTAGGCCCTAGCGGGAGCAATGAGCAGTTCTTC
CDR3 protein: CASSLGPSGSNEQFF